Each of the 4 T cell receptor beta chains below was sequenced from the same sample in a study of T cells in Graves' hyperthyroidism and ophthalmopathy. Amplification of TCR beta CDR3 regions used RNA as the template. First-round RT-PCR targeting the TCR CDR3 was performed with the HTBI primer set. A single record per CDR3 protein comes from TCRdb applying MiXCR to the multiplex PCR reads. Counted here are about 640,000 distinct CDR3 sequences, less than 45% occurring once; the ten biggest clones make up less than 8.5%. The material sequenced was peripheral blood or thyroid tissue (not recorded which). These receptors were collected from an adult man with Graves' disease, either hyperthyroidism or ophthalmopathy (not recorded which).

The rearrangement uses TRBV19 and TRBJ1-4; 8 bases fit TRBD1. Looked up from germline, CDR1 is LNHDA and CDR2 is SQIVND (reference sequence). After removal of 9 bases from V and 6 bases from J, the junction contained 12 bases not matched to a gene. CDR3 length: 15 amino acids. CDR3 amino acids: CASARTGRWYEKLFF. The CDR3 coding sequence is TGTGCCAGCGCGAGGACAGGGAGATGGTATGAAAAACTGTTTTTT.

In DNA form, the CDR3 reads TGTGCCAGCAGTGCCACGGACGGAGGAAACACCATATATTTT. Its translation: CASSATDGGNTIYF. The rearrangement uses TRBV25-1 and TRBJ1-3; D is uncertain. CDR3 size: 14 residues. Trimming took off 4 bases at V and 4 bases at J, with 11 bases between the two ends. CDR1 is MGHDK, CDR2 SYGVNS, per germline.

The chain couples TRBV20-1 to TRBJ1-5; a weak D match, TRBD1 (6 bases). CDR1 and CDR2 from the germline V gene are DFQATT and SNEGSKA (reference sequence). The CDR3 is 14 amino acids. Trimming stripped 6 bases from V and 1 base from J, with 13 bases between. The CDR3: CSAPSGASNQPQHF. Here the CDR3 DNA reads TGCAGTGCCCCCTCGGGGGCCAGCAATCAGCCCCAGCATTTT.

J is TRBJ1-6 and V is TRBV20-1; D not resolved. The CDR3 length is 14 residues. Trimming took 0 bases from V and 4 from J, leaving 7 bases between them. Germline V gives CDR1 DFQATT, CDR2 SNEGSKA (reference sequence). The chain's CDR3 is CSAREGGYNSPLHF. Written as DNA, the CDR3 is TGCAGTGCTAGAGAAGGAGGTTATAATTCACCCCTCCACTTT.